The table lists the clone carrying this T cell receptor beta chain with a count of one. This entry comes from a study of blood T cell repertoires in COVID-19. Study at large: The samples span acute and convalescent COVID-19 from the United States, Italy and Spain. T cells, B-cell-depleted T cells, or PBMCs supplied cDNA or gDNA.

The length of the CDR3 is 15 residues. The V and J ends lost 5 bases and 3 bases, in that order; junction bases with no gene match: 9. Germline CDR1 reads MNHEY; CDR2 reads SMNVEV (reference sequence). Original analysis: Reference gene primer amplification gave nucleated cell count estimates. TCRdb's table, derived via immunoSEQ multiplex PCR, lists solely in-frame clones and lacks some. The DNA was the basis for D and trimming; V, J and clone size are from that table. The sample has around 60,000 clones; about 89% are singletons. The sample was peripheral blood. The receptor comes from a woman in her sixties or seventies with active COVID-19. V gene TRBV27 combines with J gene TRBJ2-7, with 8 bases fitting TRBD1. CDR3 bases: TGTGCCAGCAGTATAGCTCGACAGGGGTACTACGAGCAGTACTTC. It specifies CASSIARQGYYEQYF.